The 9 T cell receptor beta chains given below trace back to one sample, sequenced in a study of blood T cell repertoires in COVID-19. Generated by immunoSEQ multiplex PCR, the TCRdb table keeps only in-frame clones and is missing some. The table lists 350,000 to 500,000 clones, roughly 88% of them singletons, with approximately 1.5% in the top ten. Sequenced: PBMCs or T cells enriched from blood (not recorded which). The receptors were gathered from a young woman who had been exposed to COVID-19.

The chain has TRBV4-2 and TRBJ1-1; D remains unclear. Germline V lookup: CDR1 LGHNA, CDR2 YNFKEQ. The CDR3 covers 11 residues. The V end lost 11 bases, the J end lost 1 base, and 8 bases lay between the germline ends. The CDR3 DNA reads TGTGCCGTCCGAGAGAACACTGAAGCTTTCTTT. Protein product: CAVRENTEAFF.

V gene TRBV20-1 combines with J gene TRBJ2-1, with D possibly matching TRBD2 (6 bases). Trimming removed 3 bases at V and 1 base at J, with 19 bases between. Per germline, CDR1 DFQATT and CDR2 SNEGSKA (reference sequence). The CDR3 covers 17 residues. In DNA, the CDR3 is TGCAGTGCTAGTTTCCCTCGCGGGGACCAGTCCTACAATGAGCAGTTCTTC. Protein: CSASFPRGDQSYNEQFF.

V is TRBV4-2 and J is TRBJ2-7, with a weak D call TRBD2 (6 bases). Trimming stripped 5 bases from V and 4 bases from J, with 15 bases between. Germline CDR1 LGHNA, CDR2 YNFKEQ. CDR3 length: 14 residues. The CDR3 here is CASSYVGGGYEQYF. The CDR3 DNA is TGTGCCAGCAGCTATGTGGGAGGCGGGTACGAGCAGTACTTC.

The rearrangement uses TRBV4-3 and TRBJ2-5, with 8 nucleotides matching TRBD1. The CDR3 has 15 residues. Germline CDR1 and CDR2: LGHNA and YSLEER. V shed 4 bases and J 7 bases; nucleotides not matched to a gene: 11. The DNA of the CDR3 is TGCGCCAGCAGCCCCGGGACAGGAGACCCGGTGACCCAGTACTTC. Amino acid sequence: CASSPGTGDPVTQYF.

The chain has TRBV18 and TRBJ1-2; tentative D call: TRBD1 (6 bases). There are 14 residues in the CDR3. Trimming cost V 0 bases and J 6 bases, with 11 bases left between them. The germline V gene has CDR1 KGHSH and CDR2 LQKENI. The CDR3 DNA follows: TGTGCCAGCTCACCACCCGGGGGGGCGAATGGCTACACCTTC. This translates into CASSPPGGANGYTF.

V is TRBV5-1 and J is TRBJ2-7, with D possibly matching TRBD2 (7 bases). The V end was cut by 0 bases, the J end by 5 bases, with 12 bases between. Germline V gives CDR1 SGHRS, CDR2 YFSETQ. There are 14 residues in the CDR3. Written as DNA, the CDR3 is TGCGCCAGCAGCTTGGGAGGGGGGGCACACGAGCAGTACTTC. Its translation is CASSLGGGAHEQYF.

V is TRBV2 and J is TRBJ2-6; 7 bases fit TRBD1. Unmatched junction bases numbered 2, after V lost 6 bases and J lost 3 bases. Germline V gene data show CDR1 as SNHLY and CDR2 as FYNNEI. The CDR3 contains 14 residues. The CDR3 loop reads CASRDRVGANVLTF. CDR3 coding DNA: TGTGCCAGCAGAGACAGGGTTGGGGCCAACGTCCTGACTTTC.

This sequence joins TRBV4-3 and TRBJ2-7, with 8 bases aligning to TRBD1. The CDR3 covers 14 residues. J lost 7 bases, V lost 3 bases, and 8 bases had no gene match. Germline V gene lookup returns CDR1 LGHNA and CDR2 YSLEER. CDR3 loop: CASSQHQGAEEQYF. As DNA, the CDR3 is TGCGCCAGCAGCCAGCATCAGGGGGCGGAAGAGCAGTACTTC.

The V gene is TRBV5-6, the J gene TRBJ2-7; D unclear. V lost 4 bases, J lost 6 bases, and 17 bases lay in between. The CDR3 covers 14 residues. Germline V CDR1 and CDR2: SGHDT, YYEEEE. CDR3 sequence: CASSTTRSSSEQYF. The CDR3 nucleotides are TGTGCCAGCAGCACCACCAGGTCCTCGTCCGAGCAGTACTTC. Drawing the rest from reference TRBV5-6 and TRBJ2-7, the complete variable domain is DAGVTQSPTHLIKTRGQQVTLRCSPKSGHDTVSWYQQALGQGPQFIFQYYEEEERQRGNFPDRFSGHQFPNYSSELNVNALLLGDSALYLCASSTTRSSSEQYFGPGTRLTVT.